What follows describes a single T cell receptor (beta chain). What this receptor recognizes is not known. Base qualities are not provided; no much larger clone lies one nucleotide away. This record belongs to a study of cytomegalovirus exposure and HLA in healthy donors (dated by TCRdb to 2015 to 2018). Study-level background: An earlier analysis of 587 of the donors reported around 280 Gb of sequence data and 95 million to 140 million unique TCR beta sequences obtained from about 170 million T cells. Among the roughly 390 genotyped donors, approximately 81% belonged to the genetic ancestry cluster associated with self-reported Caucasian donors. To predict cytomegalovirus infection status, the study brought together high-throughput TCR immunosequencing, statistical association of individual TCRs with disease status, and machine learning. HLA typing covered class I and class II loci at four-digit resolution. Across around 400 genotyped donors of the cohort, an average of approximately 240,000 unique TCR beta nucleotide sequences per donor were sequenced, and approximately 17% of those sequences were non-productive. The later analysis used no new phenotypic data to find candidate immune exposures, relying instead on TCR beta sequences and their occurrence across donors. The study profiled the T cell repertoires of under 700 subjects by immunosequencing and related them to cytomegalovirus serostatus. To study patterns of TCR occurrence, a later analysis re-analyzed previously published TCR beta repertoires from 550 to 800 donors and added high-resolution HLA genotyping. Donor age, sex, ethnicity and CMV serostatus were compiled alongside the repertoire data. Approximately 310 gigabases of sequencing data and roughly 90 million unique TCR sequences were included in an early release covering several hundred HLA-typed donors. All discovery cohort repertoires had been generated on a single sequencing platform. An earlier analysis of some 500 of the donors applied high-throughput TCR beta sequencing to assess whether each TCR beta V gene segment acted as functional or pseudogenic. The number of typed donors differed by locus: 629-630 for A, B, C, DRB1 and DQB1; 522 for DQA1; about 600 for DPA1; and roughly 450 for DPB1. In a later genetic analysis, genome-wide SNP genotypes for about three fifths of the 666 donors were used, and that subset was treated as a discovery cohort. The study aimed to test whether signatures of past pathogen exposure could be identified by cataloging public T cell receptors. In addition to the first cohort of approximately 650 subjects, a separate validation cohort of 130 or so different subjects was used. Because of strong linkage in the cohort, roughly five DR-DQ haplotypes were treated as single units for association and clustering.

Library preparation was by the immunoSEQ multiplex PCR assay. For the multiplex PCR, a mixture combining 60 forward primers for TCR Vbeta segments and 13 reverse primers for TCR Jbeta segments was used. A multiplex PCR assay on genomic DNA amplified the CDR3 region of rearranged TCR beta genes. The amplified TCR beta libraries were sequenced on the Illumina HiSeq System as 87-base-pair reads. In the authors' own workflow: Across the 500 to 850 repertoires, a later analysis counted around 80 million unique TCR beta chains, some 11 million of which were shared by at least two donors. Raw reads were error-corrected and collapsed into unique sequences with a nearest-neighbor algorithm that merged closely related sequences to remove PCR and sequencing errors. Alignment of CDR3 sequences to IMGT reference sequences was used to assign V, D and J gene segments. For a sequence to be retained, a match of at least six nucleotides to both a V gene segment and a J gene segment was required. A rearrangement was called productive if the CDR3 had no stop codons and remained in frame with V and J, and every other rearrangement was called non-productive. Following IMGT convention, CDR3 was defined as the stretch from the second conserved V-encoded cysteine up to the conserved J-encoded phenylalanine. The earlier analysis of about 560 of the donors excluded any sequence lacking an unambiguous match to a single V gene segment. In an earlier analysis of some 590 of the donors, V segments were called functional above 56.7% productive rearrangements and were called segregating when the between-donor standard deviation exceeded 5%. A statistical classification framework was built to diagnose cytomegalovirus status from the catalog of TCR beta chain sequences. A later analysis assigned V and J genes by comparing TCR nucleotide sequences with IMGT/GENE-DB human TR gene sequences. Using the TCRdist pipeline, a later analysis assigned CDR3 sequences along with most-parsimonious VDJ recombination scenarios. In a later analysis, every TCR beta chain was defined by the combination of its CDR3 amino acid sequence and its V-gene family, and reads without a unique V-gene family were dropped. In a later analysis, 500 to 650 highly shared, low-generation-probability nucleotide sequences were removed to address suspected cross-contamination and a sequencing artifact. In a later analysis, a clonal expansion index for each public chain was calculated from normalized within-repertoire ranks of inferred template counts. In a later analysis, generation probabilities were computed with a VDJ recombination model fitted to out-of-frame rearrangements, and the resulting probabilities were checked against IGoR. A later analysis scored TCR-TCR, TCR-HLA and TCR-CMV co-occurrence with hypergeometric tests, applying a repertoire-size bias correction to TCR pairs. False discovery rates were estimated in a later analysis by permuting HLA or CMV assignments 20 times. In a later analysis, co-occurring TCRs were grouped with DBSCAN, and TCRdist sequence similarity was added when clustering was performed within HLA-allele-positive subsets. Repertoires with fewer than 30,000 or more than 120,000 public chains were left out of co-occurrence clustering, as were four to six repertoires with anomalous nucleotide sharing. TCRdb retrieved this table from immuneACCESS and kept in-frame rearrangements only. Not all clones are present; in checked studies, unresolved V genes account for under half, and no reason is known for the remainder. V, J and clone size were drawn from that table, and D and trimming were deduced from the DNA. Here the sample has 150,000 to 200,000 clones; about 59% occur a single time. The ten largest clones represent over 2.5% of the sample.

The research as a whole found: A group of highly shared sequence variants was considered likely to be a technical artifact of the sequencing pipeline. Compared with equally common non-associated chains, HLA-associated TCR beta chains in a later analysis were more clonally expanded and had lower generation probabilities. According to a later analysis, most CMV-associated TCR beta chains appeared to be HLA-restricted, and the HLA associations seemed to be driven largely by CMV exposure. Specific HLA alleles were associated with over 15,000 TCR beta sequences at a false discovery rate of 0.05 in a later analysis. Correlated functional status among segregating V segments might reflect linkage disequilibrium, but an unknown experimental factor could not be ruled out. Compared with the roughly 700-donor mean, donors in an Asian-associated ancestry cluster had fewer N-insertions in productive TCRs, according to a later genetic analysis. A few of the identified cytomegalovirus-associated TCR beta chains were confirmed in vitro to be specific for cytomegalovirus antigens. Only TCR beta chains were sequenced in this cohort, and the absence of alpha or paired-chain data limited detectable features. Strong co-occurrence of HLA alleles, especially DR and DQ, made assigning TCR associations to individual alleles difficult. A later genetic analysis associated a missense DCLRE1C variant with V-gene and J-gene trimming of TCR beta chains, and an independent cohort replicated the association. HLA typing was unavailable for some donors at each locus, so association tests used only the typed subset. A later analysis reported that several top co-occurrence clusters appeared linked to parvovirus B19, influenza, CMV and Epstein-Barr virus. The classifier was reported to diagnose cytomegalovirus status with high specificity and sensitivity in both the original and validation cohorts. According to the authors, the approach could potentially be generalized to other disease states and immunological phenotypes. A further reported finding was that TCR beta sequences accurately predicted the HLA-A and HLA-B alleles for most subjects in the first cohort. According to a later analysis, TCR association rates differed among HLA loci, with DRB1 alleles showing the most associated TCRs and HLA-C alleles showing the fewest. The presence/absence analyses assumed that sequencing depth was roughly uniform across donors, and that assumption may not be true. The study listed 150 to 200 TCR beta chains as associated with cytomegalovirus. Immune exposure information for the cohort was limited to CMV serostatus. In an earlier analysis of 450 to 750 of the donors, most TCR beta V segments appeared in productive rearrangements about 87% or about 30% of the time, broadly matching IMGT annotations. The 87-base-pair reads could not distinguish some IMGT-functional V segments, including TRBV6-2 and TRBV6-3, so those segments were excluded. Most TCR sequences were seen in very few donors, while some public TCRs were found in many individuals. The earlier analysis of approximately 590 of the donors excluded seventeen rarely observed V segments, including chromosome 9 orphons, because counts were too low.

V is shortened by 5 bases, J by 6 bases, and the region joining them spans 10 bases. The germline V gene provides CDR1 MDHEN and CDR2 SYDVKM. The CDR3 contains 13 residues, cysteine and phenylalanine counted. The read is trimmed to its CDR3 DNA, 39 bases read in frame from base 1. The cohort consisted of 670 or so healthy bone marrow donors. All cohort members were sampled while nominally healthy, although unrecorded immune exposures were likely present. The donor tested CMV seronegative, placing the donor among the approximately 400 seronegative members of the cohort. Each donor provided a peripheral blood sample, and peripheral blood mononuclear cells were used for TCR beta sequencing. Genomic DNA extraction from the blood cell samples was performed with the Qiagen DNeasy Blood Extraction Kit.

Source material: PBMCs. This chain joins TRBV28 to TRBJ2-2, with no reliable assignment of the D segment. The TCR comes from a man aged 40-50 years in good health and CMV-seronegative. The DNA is TGTGCCAGCAGTCCTACCCGGGCCGGGGAGCTGTTTTTT. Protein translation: CASSPTRAGELFF. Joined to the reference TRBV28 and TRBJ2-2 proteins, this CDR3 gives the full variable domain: DVKVTQSSRYLVKRTGEKVFLECVQDMDHENMFWYRQDPGLGLRLIYFSYDVKMKEKGDIPEGYSVSREKKERFSLILESASTNQTSMYLCASSPTRAGELFFGEGSRLTVL.